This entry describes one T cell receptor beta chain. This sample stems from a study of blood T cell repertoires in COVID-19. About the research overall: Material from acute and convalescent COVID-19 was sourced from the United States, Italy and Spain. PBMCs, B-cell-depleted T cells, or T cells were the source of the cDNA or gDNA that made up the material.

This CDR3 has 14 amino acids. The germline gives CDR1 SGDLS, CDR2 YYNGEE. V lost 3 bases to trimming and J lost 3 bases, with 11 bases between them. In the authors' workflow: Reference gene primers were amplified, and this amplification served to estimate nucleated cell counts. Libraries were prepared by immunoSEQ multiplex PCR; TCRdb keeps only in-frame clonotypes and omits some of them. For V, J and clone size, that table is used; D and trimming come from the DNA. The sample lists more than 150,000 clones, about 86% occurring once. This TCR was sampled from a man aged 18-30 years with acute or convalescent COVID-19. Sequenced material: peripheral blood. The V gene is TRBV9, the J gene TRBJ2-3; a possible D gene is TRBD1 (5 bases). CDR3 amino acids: CASSGQGRTDTQYF. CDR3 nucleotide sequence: TGTGCCAGCAGCGGGCAGGGAAGGACAGATACGCAGTATTTT.